This TCR beta chain is from a study of molecular identifiers for immune sequencing clone quantification. Study results and caveats: Clonotypes topping 20 RNA copies carried over 99% of effector molecules but under 1% of naive ones. Jurkat TCR RNA spiked in from one cell reportedly remained identifiable amid 970,000 or so naive cells.

V lost 3 bases, J lost 7 bases, and 18 bases lay in between. The CDR3 runs to 15 residues. Sorted naive CD8 T cells were those defined as CD8+CD4-CCR7+CD45RA+. This clonotype has at least ten counts. Its antigen is as yet unknown. Generation of bulk TCR libraries relied on previously described methods and listed TCR primers. TCRdb independently ran MiXCR on the PCR reads; one entry per CDR3 protein. Of 85,000 to 100,000 distinct CDR3 sequences in the sample, more than 20% were seen once. The receptor was derived from a human donor in good health. Some libraries in this study had Jurkat cell RNA spiked in. The sequenced sample was naive CD8+ T cells from blood, with Jurkat cell RNA spiked in. Documented subset: FACS-sorted CD8+CD4-CCR7+CD45RA+ naive T cells. The V call is TRBV12-3 or TRBV12-4, the J call TRBJ1-1, with D maybe TRBD1 (6 bases). CDR3 residues: CASSFSGHSLREAFF. The CDR3 coding sequence is TGTGCCAGCAGTTTTTCGGGACACTCTCTCCGTGAAGCTTTCTTT.